The clone carrying this TCR beta chain was picked up a small number of times. A read error may account for a junction end that differs from germline. The germline V gene has CDR1 PRHDT and CDR2 FYEKMQ (reference sequence). This CDR3 has 17 residues. This entry comes from a study of molecular identifiers for immune sequencing clone quantification. TCRdb reprocessed the PCR reads with MiXCR, giving one entry per CDR3 protein. Among around 460,000 distinct CDR3 sequences listed, about a fifth were seen once. The chain employs TRBV13 and TRBJ1-6; possibly TRBD1 for D (5 bases). The sample was naive CD8+ T cells from blood, with Jurkat cell RNA spiked in. As to subset: FACS-sorted CD8+CD4-CCR7+CD45RA+ naive T cells. The clonotype originates from a human donor in good health. Some libraries in this study had Jurkat cell RNA spiked in. The CDR3 region has the DNA TGTGCCAGCAGCTTATCGGCGGACATCTCCTATAATTCACCCCCCCACTTT. This sequence encodes CASSLSADISYNSPPHF.